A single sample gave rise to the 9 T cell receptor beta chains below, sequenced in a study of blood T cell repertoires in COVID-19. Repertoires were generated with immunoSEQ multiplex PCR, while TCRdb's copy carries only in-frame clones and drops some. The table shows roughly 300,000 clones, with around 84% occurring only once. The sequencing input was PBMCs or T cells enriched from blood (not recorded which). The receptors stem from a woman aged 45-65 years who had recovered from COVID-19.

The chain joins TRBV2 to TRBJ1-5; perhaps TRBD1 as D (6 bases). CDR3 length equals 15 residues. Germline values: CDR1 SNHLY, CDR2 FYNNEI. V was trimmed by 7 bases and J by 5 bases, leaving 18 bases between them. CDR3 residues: CASTLQGIRDQPQHF. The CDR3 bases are TGTGCCAGCACCCTCCAGGGGATCAGGGATCAGCCCCAGCATTTT. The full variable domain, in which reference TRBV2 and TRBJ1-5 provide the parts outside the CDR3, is EPEVTQTPSHQVTQMGQEVILRCVPISNHLYFYWYRQILGQKVEFLVSFYNNEISEKSEIFDDQFSVERPDGSNFTLKIRSTKLEDSAMYFCASTLQGIRDQPQHFGDGTRLSIL.

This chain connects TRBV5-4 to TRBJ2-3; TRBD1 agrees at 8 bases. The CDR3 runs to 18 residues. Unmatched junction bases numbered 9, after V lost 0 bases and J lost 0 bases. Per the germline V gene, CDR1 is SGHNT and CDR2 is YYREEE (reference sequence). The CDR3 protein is CASSLGQGLGPSTDTQYF. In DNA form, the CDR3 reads TGTGCCAGCAGCTTGGGACAGGGGTTGGGTCCTAGCACAGATACGCAGTATTTT.

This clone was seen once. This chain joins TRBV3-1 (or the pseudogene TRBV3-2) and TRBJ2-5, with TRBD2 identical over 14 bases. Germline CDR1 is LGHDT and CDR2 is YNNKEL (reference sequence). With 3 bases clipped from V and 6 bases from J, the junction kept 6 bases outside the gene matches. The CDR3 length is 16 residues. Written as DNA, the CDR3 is TGTGCCAGCAGCCATAGACTAGCGGGAGGGCGGAAGACCCAGTACTTC. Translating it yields CASSHRLAGGRKTQYF.

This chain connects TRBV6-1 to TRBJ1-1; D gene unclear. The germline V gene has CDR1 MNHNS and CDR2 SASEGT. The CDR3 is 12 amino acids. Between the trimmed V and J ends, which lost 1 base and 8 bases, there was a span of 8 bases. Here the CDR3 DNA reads TGTGCCAGCAGTGAAGGTTCAGCGGAAGCTTTCTTT. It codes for CASSEGSAEAFF.

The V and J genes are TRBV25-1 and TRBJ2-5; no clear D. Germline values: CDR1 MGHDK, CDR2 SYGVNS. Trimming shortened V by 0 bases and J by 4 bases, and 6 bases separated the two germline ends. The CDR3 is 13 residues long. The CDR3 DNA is TGTGCCAGCAGTGAATACGTAGTAGAGACCCAGTACTTC. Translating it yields CASSEYVVETQYF.

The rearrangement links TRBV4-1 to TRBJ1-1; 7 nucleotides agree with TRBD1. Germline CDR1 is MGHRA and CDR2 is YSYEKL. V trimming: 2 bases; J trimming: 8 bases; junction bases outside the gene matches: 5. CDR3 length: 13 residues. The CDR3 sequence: CASSQLQGQEAFF. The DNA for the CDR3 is TGCGCCAGCAGCCAACTACAGGGGCAGGAAGCTTTCTTT.

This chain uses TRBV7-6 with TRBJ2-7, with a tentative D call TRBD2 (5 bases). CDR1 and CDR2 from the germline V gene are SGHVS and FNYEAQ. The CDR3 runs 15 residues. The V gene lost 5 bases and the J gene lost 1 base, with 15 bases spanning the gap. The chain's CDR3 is CASSPTGGGSYEQYF. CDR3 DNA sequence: TGTGCCAGCAGCCCGACTGGAGGAGGATCCTACGAGCAGTACTTC.

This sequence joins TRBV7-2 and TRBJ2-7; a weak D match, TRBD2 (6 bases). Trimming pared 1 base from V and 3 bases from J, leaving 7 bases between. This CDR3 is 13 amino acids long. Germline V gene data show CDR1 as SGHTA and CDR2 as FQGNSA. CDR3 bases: TGTGCCAGCAGCTTAGGGGGACTCTACGAGCAGTACTTC. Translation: CASSLGGLYEQYF.

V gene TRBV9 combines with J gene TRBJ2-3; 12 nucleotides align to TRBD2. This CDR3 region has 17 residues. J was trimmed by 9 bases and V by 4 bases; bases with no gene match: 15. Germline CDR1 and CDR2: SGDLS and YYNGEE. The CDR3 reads CASSRGLAGNTVDTQYF. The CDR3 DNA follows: TGTGCCAGCAGCCGGGGACTAGCGGGTAATACCGTCGACACGCAGTATTTT.